This paragraph reports one T cell receptor (beta chain). This record belongs to a study of OX40 agonist ivuxolimab in advanced cancers. CDR3 length: 14 amino acids. Germline V gene sequence: CDR1 SGDLS, CDR2 YYNGEE. The J segment lost 4 bases and the V segment lost 3 bases, leaving 4 bases of the junction unmatched. The table came from immunoSEQ multiplex PCR; TCRdb's copy has only in-frame clones and leaves some out. The sample includes 85,000 to 100,000 clones, 85% to 90% of them seen just once. V is TRBV9 and J is TRBJ1-1; 9 positions match TRBD1. The source is an adult with an advanced solid tumor such as melanoma, head and neck, liver or kidney cancer. The input for sequencing was CD4+ or CD8+ T cells sorted from blood, taken in a trial of the OX40 agonist ivuxolimab. CDR3 amino acids: CASSGDRGSTEAFF. CDR3 nucleotide sequence: TGTGCCAGCAGCGGCGACAGGGGGAGCACTGAAGCTTTCTTT. The full variable domain, in which reference TRBV9 and TRBJ1-1 provide the parts outside the CDR3, is DSGVTQTPKHLITATGQRVTLRCSPRSGDLSVYWYQQSLDQGLQFLIQYYNGEERAKGNILERFSAQQFPDLHSELNLSSLELGDSALYFCASSGDRGSTEAFFGQGTRLTVV.